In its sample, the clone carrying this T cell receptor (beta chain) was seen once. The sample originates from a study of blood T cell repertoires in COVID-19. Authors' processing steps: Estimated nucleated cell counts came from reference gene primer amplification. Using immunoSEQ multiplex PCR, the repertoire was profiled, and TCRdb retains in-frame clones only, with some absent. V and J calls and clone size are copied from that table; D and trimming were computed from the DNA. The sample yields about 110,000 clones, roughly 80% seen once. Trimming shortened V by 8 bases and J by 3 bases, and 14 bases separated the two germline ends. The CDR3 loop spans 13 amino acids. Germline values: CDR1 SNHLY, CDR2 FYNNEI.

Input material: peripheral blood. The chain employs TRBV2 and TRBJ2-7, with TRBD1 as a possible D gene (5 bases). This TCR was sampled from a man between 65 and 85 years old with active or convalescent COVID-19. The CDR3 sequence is CASGLRGHYEQYF. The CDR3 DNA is TGTGCCAGCGGTTTAAGGGGTCACTACGAGCAGTACTTC. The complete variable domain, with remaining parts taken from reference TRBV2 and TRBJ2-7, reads EPEVTQTPSHQVTQMGQEVILRCVPISNHLYFYWYRQILGQKVEFLVSFYNNEISEKSEIFDDQFSVERPDGSNFTLKIRSTKLEDSAMYFCASGLRGHYEQYFGPGTRLTVT.